This TCR beta chain is from a study of identical twins. One entry per CDR3 protein, called by TCRdb with MiXCR from the 5' RACE reads. The table lists 270,000 or so distinct CDR3 sequences, approximately 8.3% of them singletons. This clonotype has more than one count but fewer than ten. Its target is unknown. Trimming cost V 2 bases and J 4 bases; bases outside gene matches: 4. This CDR3 contains 15 residues. Study-wide findings and caveats: There is a chance that invariant MAIT and iNKT cells partially muddied zero-insertion analyses. Fewer insertions characterized abundant cord blood beta clonotypes, whereas memory repertoires showed none.

Healthy Caucasians, and only they, were the donors. These same data were also listed under a study on yellow fever vaccine responses in identical twins. Per that study: Twins reportedly had a vaccine T cell response that seemed partly convergent, partly personalized.

The origin of this receptor is a woman in her late teens or twenties in good health. V usage is TRBV12-3 or TRBV12-4 and J usage is TRBJ1-5; 8 nucleotides line up with TRBD1. Sequencing was done on a sample of CD8+ T cells sorted from blood. CDR3 in DNA: TGTGCCAGCAGTTTACAGGGGGCACCAAATCAGCCCCAGCATTTT. Its translation: CASSLQGAPNQPQHF.